This entry concerns a single T cell receptor beta chain. Its antigen remains unknown. This sample is part of a study of T cells in localized non-small cell lung cancer. Sequenced by immunoSEQ multiplex PCR; TCRdb stores in-frame clones only, minus some. The table records approximately 17,000 clones, around 79% of them present only once. The germline gives CDR1 MNHEY, CDR2 SMNVEV (reference sequence). The CDR3 consists of 15 residues. Trimming removed 2 bases at V and 7 bases at J, with 16 bases between. Study-wide results and caveats: In the blood, greater T cell density corresponded to longer overall survival. For the top 100 tumor clones, a median about 62 also appeared in adjacent lung. Heterogeneity remains possible because sequencing was limited to only one tumor region. Exceeding tumor, uninvolved adjacent lung had the highest T cell clonality.

The chain joins TRBV27 to TRBJ2-3; D not resolved. The receptor's source is a male donor older than 55 with stage I lung adenocarcinoma. Sequencing used peripheral blood, obtained before any cancer treatment. The CDR3 region is CASSLEAARRYTQYF. The CDR3 bases are TGTGCCAGCAGTTTAGAGGCGGCCCGCAGGTATACGCAGTATTTT.